These 28 T cell receptor beta chains were all obtained from the same sample, sequenced in a study of cytomegalovirus exposure and HLA in healthy donors. PCR employed 60 Vbeta and 13 Jbeta primers. Libraries were prepared by immunoSEQ multiplex PCR; TCRdb keeps only in-frame clonotypes and omits some of them. This table holds 150,000 or so clones, more than 70% found once. The sequencing input was PBMCs. The source of these receptors is a male donor in good health and CMV-seronegative.

This chain links TRBV10-3 with TRBJ2-3; 10 bases are shared with TRBD2. The CDR3 spans 15 residues. The V gene end was trimmed by 6 bases and the J gene end by 2 bases; junction bases not matched to a gene: 5. Germline CDR1 ENHRY, CDR2 SYGVKD. The CDR3 spells CAIRETSGTTDTQYF. In nucleotides, the CDR3 is TGTGCCATCAGGGAAACTAGCGGGACCACAGATACGCAGTATTTT.

This clone appeared a single time. The chain couples TRBV7-9 to TRBJ1-1; D gene unclear. Trimming took 3 bases from V and 2 from J, leaving 10 bases between them. The CDR3 loop spans 14 amino acids. Germline-derived CDR1 and CDR2 are SEHNR and FQNEAQ (reference sequence). The CDR3 DNA is TGTGCCAGCAGCTTCTCTAGCCTCAACACTGAAGCTTTCTTT. It yields the protein CASSFSSLNTEAFF.

V is TRBV6-4 and J is TRBJ2-3; 10 positions agree with TRBD2. This CDR3 is built from 15 residues. The junction had 5 bases not matched to a gene; V was cut back by 3 bases and J by 5 bases. Germline V gives CDR1 MRHNA, CDR2 SNTAGT. DNA for the CDR3: TGTGCCAGCAGTGAGGAGCGGGGGGGCCTAGATACGCAGTATTTT. Its protein is CASSEERGGLDTQYF.

This chain joins TRBV28 and TRBJ1-1; 10 nucleotides match TRBD1. The length of the CDR3 is 15 residues. Losses at the gene ends were 10 bases for V and 3 bases for J; bases not matched to a gene: 11. In germline, CDR1 is MDHEN, CDR2 SYDVKM. This CDR3 is CATKTLGQGYTEAFF. DNA of the CDR3: TGTGCCACGAAAACTCTGGGACAGGGGTACACTGAAGCTTTCTTT.

The chain uses TRBV2 and TRBJ2-3; 7 bases agree with TRBD2. Trimming took 8 bases from V and 5 from J; bases not matched to a gene: 7. The CDR3 spans 13 residues. The germline V gene has CDR1 SNHLY and CDR2 FYNNEI. DNA for the CDR3: TGTGCCAGCCCCATTGAGCGGGGAGATACGCAGTATTTT. Its protein is CASPIERGDTQYF.

The chain recombines TRBV6-5 with TRBJ1-3; perhaps TRBD1 as D (5 bases). With 0 bases removed from V and 0 bases from J, the gap between germline ends came to 9 bases. Germline-derived CDR1 and CDR2 are MNHEY and SVGAGI. CDR3 length: 16 residues. The chain's CDR3 is CASSYSGLLSGNTIYF. In DNA form, the CDR3 reads TGTGCCAGCAGTTACTCGGGACTGCTCTCTGGAAACACCATATATTTT.

The CDR3 DNA is TGTGCCAGCAGTGCGCAGGAAGAGACCCAGTACTTC. This gives the protein CASSAQEETQYF. This chain uses TRBV2 with TRBJ2-5; D uncertain. Trimming pared 4 bases from V and 3 bases from J, leaving 6 bases between. Germline-derived CDR1 and CDR2 are SNHLY and FYNNEI. The CDR3 extends over 12 amino acids.

This chain joins TRBV28 and TRBJ2-6; D call uncertain. This CDR3 has 20 amino acids. Germline CDR1 MDHEN, CDR2 SYDVKM. The germline V and J ends were trimmed by 5 bases and 0 bases, with 23 bases remaining between them. The CDR3 loop reads CASSPYFIEFSISGANVLTF. For the CDR3, the DNA is TGTGCCAGCAGTCCCTATTTTATCGAGTTCTCAATCTCTGGGGCCAACGTCCTGACTTTC.

This clone was counted only a few times. This chain connects TRBV9 to TRBJ2-1, with TRBD2 as a possible D gene (6 bases). With 3 bases removed from V and 0 bases from J, the gap between germline ends came to 13 bases. Looked up from germline, CDR1 is SGDLS and CDR2 is YYNGEE. The CDR3 runs to 16 residues. Here the CDR3 reads CASSARDGSSYNEQFF. As DNA, the CDR3 is TGTGCCAGCAGCGCTCGGGACGGGAGCTCCTACAATGAGCAGTTCTTC.

The chain couples TRBV9 to TRBJ2-5; 7 bases agree with TRBD1. Germline CDR1 reads SGDLS; CDR2 reads YYNGEE. The V segment lost 4 bases and the J segment 11 bases; nucleotides outside the gene matches: 26. CDR3 length: 18 residues. CDR3 region: CASSSRILTGWSVGEQYF. The CDR3 DNA reads as TGTGCCAGCAGCTCCCGAATCCTGACAGGGTGGTCTGTGGGGGAGCAGTACTTC.

The J gene is TRBJ1-5, the V gene TRBV19; D unclear. The CDR3 consists of 14 residues. Germline CDR1 reads LNHDA; CDR2 reads SQIVND (reference sequence). Trimming cost V 4 bases and J 2 bases, with 9 bases left between them. The CDR3 sequence is CASSTRERNQPQHF. CDR3 sequence (DNA): TGTGCCAGTAGTACCCGGGAGCGCAATCAGCCCCAGCATTTT.

This sequence joins TRBV10-3 and TRBJ1-3; the match to TRBD1 covers 7 bases. The V segment lost 4 bases and the J segment 4 bases; nucleotides outside the gene matches: 7. This CDR3 is built from 15 residues. Germline CDR1 reads ENHRY; CDR2 reads SYGVKD. CDR3 residues: CAISASGQTGNTIYF. The CDR3 DNA sequence: TGTGCCATCAGTGCGTCGGGACAGACGGGAAACACCATATATTTT.

The chain joins TRBV6-5 to TRBJ2-7; TRBD1 is a possible D gene (6 bases). Germline CDR1 MNHEY, CDR2 SVGAGI. Trimming took off 5 bases at V and 6 bases at J, with 17 bases between the two ends. This CDR3 is 14 amino acids long. CDR3 sequence (DNA): TGTGCCAGCAGTACCCCGGCAGGGGCGTTCGAGCAGTACTTC. It is translated as CASSTPAGAFEQYF.

V gene TRBV4-1 combines with J gene TRBJ2-3; TRBD1 might be the D (5 bases). There are 17 residues in the CDR3. CDR1 MGHRA and CDR2 YSYEKL come from the germline V gene. V was shortened by 0 bases and J by 0 bases, with 13 bases between the two germline ends. The CDR3 spells CASSQDPGQTSTDTQYF. CDR3 DNA sequence: TGCGCCAGCAGCCAAGACCCAGGGCAGACAAGCACAGATACGCAGTATTTT.

This clone was recorded only once. V is TRBV2 and J is TRBJ1-1, with D maybe TRBD1 (5 bases). Germline loops: CDR1 SNHLY, CDR2 FYNNEI. The CDR3 has 12 amino acids. V dropped 4 bases and J dropped 6 bases, with 9 bases sitting between them. The CDR3 DNA follows: TGTGCCAGCAGTGTCGACAGCCCTGAAGCTTTCTTT. Protein: CASSVDSPEAFF.

This clone was recorded a few times. The V call is TRBV7-9, the J call TRBJ1-2, with 8 nucleotides matching TRBD1. Germline values: CDR1 SEHNR, CDR2 FQNEAQ (reference sequence). With 5 bases clipped from V and 3 bases from J, the junction kept 5 bases outside the gene matches. The CDR3 covers 14 residues. For the CDR3, the DNA is TGTGCCAGCAGCCCGAGACAGGGGTACTATGGCTACACCTTC. Translating gives CASSPRQGYYGYTF.

DNA for the CDR3: TGTGCCAGTAGCCCTTCCTCGACAGGCGACCGGGAAAAACTGTTTTTT. It encodes CASSPSSTGDREKLFF. The rearrangement uses TRBV19 and TRBJ1-4, with D possibly matching TRBD1 (6 bases). With 6 bases removed from V and 8 bases from J, the gap between germline ends came to 22 bases. This CDR3 is built from 16 residues. CDR1 and CDR2 from the germline V gene are LNHDA and SQIVND (reference sequence).

The DNA for the CDR3 is TGTGCCAGTAGTATCCAGGGAGGGGCGGTTGAATCTGAACAGTACTTC. Its protein product is CASSIQGGAVESEQYF. V and J are TRBV19 and TRBJ2-7; 7 bases match TRBD2. Germline V gives CDR1 LNHDA, CDR2 SQIVND (reference sequence). The CDR3 spans 16 residues. J was trimmed by 10 bases and V by 3 bases; bases with no gene match: 18.

In its sample, this clone was seen a few times. This sequence joins TRBV12-5 and TRBJ2-5; TRBD2 matches at 11 bases. The closer fit of TRBJ2-7 to the DNA end suggests the J call may be wrong. The CDR3 has 17 residues. The germline V gene has CDR1 LGHNT and CDR2 FRNRAP. This CDR3 is CASGLVLAGESGHEQYF. DNA for the CDR3: TGTGCTAGTGGTTTGGTACTAGCGGGAGAATCAGGCCACGAGCAGTACTTC.

The chain carries TRBV7-3 and TRBJ2-3; 9 bases map to TRBD2. This CDR3 spans 15 amino acids. J gave up 4 bases and V 5 bases, and 7 bases lay outside the gene matches. Germline assignment: CDR1 SGHTA and CDR2 FQGTGA. The CDR3 is CASSERGGGADTQYF. CDR3 sequence (DNA): TGTGCCAGCAGCGAAAGGGGCGGGGGGGCAGATACGCAGTATTTT. Together with reference TRBV7-3 and TRBJ2-3, the CDR3 gives the full variable domain: GAGVSQTPSNKVTEKGKYVELRCDPISGHTALYWYRQSLGQGPEFLIYFQGTGAADDSGLPNDRFFAVRPEGSVSTLKIQRTERGDSAVYLCASSERGGGADTQYFGPGTRLTVL.

The rearrangement uses TRBV19 and TRBJ2-3; 7 nucleotides match TRBD2. CDR1 and CDR2 from the germline V gene are LNHDA and SQIVND (reference sequence). The ends lost 3 bases at V and 2 bases at J; junction bases unmatched: 5. The CDR3 has 15 residues. CDR3: CASSIFAGATDTQYF. The CDR3 nucleotides read TGTGCCAGTAGTATTTTCGCGGGAGCCACAGATACGCAGTATTTT.

This rearrangement joins TRBV7-2 to TRBJ1-1, with TRBD1 as a possible D gene (5 bases). The CDR3 sequence is 14 residues long. CDR1 and CDR2 (germline): SGHTA, FQGNSA. Trimming removed 5 bases at V and 1 base at J, with 11 bases between. The CDR3: CASSPRQKNTEAFF. CDR3 coding DNA: TGTGCCAGCAGCCCTAGACAGAAGAACACTGAAGCTTTCTTT.

The chain links TRBV7-2 to TRBJ2-2; D is possibly TRBD2 (5 bases). Trimming cost V 0 bases and J 8 bases, with 16 bases left between them. Germline V gene lookup returns CDR1 SGHTA and CDR2 FQGNSA. The CDR3 is made up of 16 amino acids. Here the CDR3 reads CASSLAPGLPRGELFF. CDR3 in DNA: TGTGCCAGCAGCTTAGCGCCCGGACTTCCTAGAGGGGAGCTGTTTTTT.

The chain couples TRBV9 to TRBJ2-7, with D possibly being TRBD2 (5 bases). Germline CDR1 reads SGDLS; CDR2 reads YYNGEE. V was clipped by 0 bases and J by 3 bases, with 16 bases between them. The CDR3 has 16 residues. CDR3 sequence (DNA): TGTGCCAGCAGCGTAGGGAGAGGGCCGGGTCACTACGAGCAGTACTTC. It is translated as CASSVGRGPGHYEQYF.

The gene calls are TRBV6-1 and TRBJ2-7, with TRBD2 matching over 9 bases. This CDR3 comprises 15 residues. Germline lookup yields CDR1 MNHNS and CDR2 SASEGT. V dropped 6 bases and J dropped 4; count of bases not matched to a gene: 10. The CDR3 nucleotides read TGTGCCAGCAGCACAGAGGGACTAGCTTCTTACGAGCAGTACTTC. Protein sequence: CASSTEGLASYEQYF.

The chain joins TRBV7-9 to TRBJ1-2; no clear D. This CDR3 is built from 14 residues. Germline CDR1 and CDR2: SEHNR and FQNEAQ (reference sequence). V gave up 5 bases and J gave up 1 base, with 11 bases separating them. The DNA of the CDR3 is TGTGCCAGCAGCCGGGATCTTCATAACTATGGCTACACCTTC. This encodes CASSRDLHNYGYTF.

The J gene is TRBJ1-6, the V gene TRBV30, with 12 bases matching TRBD1. The germline V gene encodes CDR1 GTSNPN and CDR2 SVGIG (reference sequence). This CDR3 has 18 residues. V shed 2 bases, J shed 5 bases, and the junction held 10 bases outside the gene matches. As DNA, the CDR3 is TGTGCCTGGAGTATGGGACAGGGGGCGATTGACCATAATTCACCCCTCCACTTT. It translates to CAWSMGQGAIDHNSPLHF.

This clone was recorded a few times. The chain has TRBV5-1 and TRBJ2-7, with a possible D match to TRBD2 (7 bases). CDR1 SGHRS and CDR2 YFSETQ come from the germline V gene. V was clipped by 4 bases and J by 2 bases, with 13 bases between them. The CDR3 runs to 14 residues. The CDR3 DNA reads TGCGCCAGCAGCCCCGCGGGGGCGGCCTACGAGCAGTACTTC. It encodes CASSPAGAAYEQYF.